This entry describes one T cell receptor (beta chain). Study processing details: Amplification of reference gene primers was used by the study to estimate nucleated cell counts. Profiled with immunoSEQ multiplex PCR; TCRdb holds only in-frame clones, not every one. D and trimming come from the DNA, and the V and J calls and clone size come from that table. The profile shows about 140,000 clones, approximately 83% of them singletons. Per germline, CDR1 SGHRS and CDR2 YFSETQ. Trimming stripped 0 bases from V and 0 bases from J, with 5 bases between. This CDR3 is built from 14 residues. The sample is drawn from a study of blood T cell repertoires in COVID-19. At the level of the study: T cells, B-cell-depleted T cells, or PBMCs provided the cDNA or gDNA that served as material.

The material sequenced was peripheral blood. V usage is TRBV5-1 and J usage is TRBJ2-3; tentative D call: TRBD2 (5 bases). This TCR came from a human donor in a cohort sampled during active COVID-19. In DNA, the CDR3 is TGCGCCAGCAGCTTGGCGGGGAGCACAGATACGCAGTATTTT. Amino acid sequence: CASSLAGSTDTQYF.